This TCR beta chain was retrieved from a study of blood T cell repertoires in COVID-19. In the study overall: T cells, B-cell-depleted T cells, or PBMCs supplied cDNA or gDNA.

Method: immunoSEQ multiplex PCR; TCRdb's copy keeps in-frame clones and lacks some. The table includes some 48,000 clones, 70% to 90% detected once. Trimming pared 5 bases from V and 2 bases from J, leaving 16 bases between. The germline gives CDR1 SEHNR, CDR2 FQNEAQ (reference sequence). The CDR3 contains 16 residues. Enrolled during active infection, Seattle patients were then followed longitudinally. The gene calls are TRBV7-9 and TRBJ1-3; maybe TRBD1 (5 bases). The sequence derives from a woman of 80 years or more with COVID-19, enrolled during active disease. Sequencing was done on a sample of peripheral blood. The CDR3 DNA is TGTGCCAGCAGCCTTCCCCTCCAGGGTACTGGAAACACCATATATTTT. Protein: CASSLPLQGTGNTIYF. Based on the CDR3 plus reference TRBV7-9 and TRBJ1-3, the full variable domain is DTGVSQNPRHKITKRGQNVTFRCDPISEHNRLYWYRQTLGQGPEFLTYFQNEAQLEKSRLLSDRFSAERPKGSFSTLEIQRTEQGDSAMYLCASSLPLQGTGNTIYFGEGSWLTVV.